Listed below are T cell receptor beta chains from one sample, sequenced in a study of B cell selection in AIRE deficiency. Sequencing used immunoSEQ multiplex PCR; TCRdb keeps in-frame clones, though not all of them. The table lists 20,000 to 30,000 clones, roughly 90% of them singletons. What was sequenced was CD4+CD25+ Tregs sorted from PBMCs. These receptors were taken from a human donor in good health. The CDR3 runs from the conserved cysteine through the conserved F or W. D genes are given only for firm matches. Clone size is not always given. Where it is, it says once, few, many or a class for expanded clones.

>TRBV5-1|TRBJ2-7|.|.
TGCGCCAGCAGCCTAGGGGGCTACGAGCAGTACTTC
CASSLGGYEQYF
>TRBV6-6|TRBJ1-1|.|.
TGTGCCAGCAGGCCCCGACGGACAGATATTGAAGCTTTCTTT
CASRPRRTDIEAFF
>TRBV19|TRBJ1-6|.|few
TGTGCCAGTAGTGCGGGACGGGAGAATTCACCCCTCCACTTT
CASSAGRENSPLHF
>TRBV5-1|TRBJ1-1|.|.
TGCGCCAGCAGCTTGGCCGGGGGGAGGGCTTTCTTT
CASSLAGGRAFF
>TRBV5-1|TRBJ1-2|.|once
TGCGCCAGCACCGTAGACCCGGACTATGGCTACACCTTC
CASTVDPDYGYTF
>TRBV7-9|TRBJ1-1|.|.
TGTGCCAGCTCGCGCCGGGGGTTGAACACTGAAGCTTTCTTT
CASSRRGLNTEAFF
>TRBV11-3|TRBJ2-1|.|.
TGTGCCAGCAGCTTAGGGGGCCATGAGCAGTTCTTC
CASSLGGHEQFF
>TRBV7-2|TRBJ2-7|.|.
TGTGCCAGCAGCTTAATGAGACAAGGGGCGCTTAGGGAGCAGTACTTC
CASSLMRQGALREQYF
>TRBV6-1|TRBJ2-5|TRBD2|.
TGTGCCAGCAGTGAAGGGCTAGCGGGGGGCCAAGAGACCCAGTACTTC
CASSEGLAGGQETQYF
>TRBV6-1|TRBJ1-6|.|.
TGTGCCAGCGGGGGGCGGCCCGCGGGGAATTCACCCCTCCACTTT
CASGGRPAGNSPLHF
>TRBV30|TRBJ1-1|.|.
TGTGCCTGGAGGCGGTGGGCCGGGAACACTGAAGCTTTCTTT
CAWRRWAGNTEAFF
>TRBV6-1|TRBJ2-3|.|.
TGTGCCAGCAGTGAAGCGGTTACGGGGGGCTACACAGATACGCAGTATTTT
CASSEAVTGGYTDTQYF
>TRBV6-5|TRBJ2-7|.|.
TGTGCCAGCAGAGCCAGGACGGGCTCCTACGAGCAGTACTTC
CASRARTGSYEQYF
>TRBV7-2|TRBJ1-2|.|.
TGTGCCAGCAGCCCCGGGTTAGAAGGGTACTATGGCTACACCTTC
CASSPGLEGYYGYTF
>TRBV2|TRBJ2-5|.|.
TGTGCCAGCAAAGCCGGGACAGCGAAGCGGGAGCAGTACTTC
CASKAGTAKREQYF
>TRBV10-3|TRBJ2-1|.|.
TGTGCCACCGGGTTCGAGCGGCCTACCTACAATGAGCAGTTCTTC
CATGFERPTYNEQFF